This T cell receptor beta chain was obtained from a study of blood T cell repertoires in COVID-19. Study-wide background: T cells, B-cell-depleted T cells, or PBMCs supplied cDNA or gDNA.

This CDR3 is built from 16 residues. V lost 4 bases and J lost 0, with 13 bases in between. CDR1 is SEHNR, CDR2 FQNEAQ, per germline (reference sequence). TCRdb's copy holds only in-frame clones and misses some; the assay was immunoSEQ multiplex PCR. The data contain tens of thousands of clones, roughly 80% of them singletons. This TCR came from a woman aged 55-70 years with acute or convalescent COVID-19. The chain employs TRBV7-9 and TRBJ1-3, with D uncertain. The sample comprised peripheral blood. CDR3 amino acids: CASSSWRTLSGNTIYF. CDR3 in DNA: TGTGCCAGCAGCTCGTGGAGAACCCTCTCTGGAAACACCATATATTTT.